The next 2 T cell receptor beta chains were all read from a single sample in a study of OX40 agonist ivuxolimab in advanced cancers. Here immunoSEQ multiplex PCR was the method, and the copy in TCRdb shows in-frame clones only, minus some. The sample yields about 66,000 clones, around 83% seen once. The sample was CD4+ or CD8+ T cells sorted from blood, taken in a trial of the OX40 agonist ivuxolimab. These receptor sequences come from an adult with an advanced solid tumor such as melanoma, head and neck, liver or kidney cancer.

CDR3 residues: CASRGGGRNQPQHF. CDR3 bases: TGTGCCAGCAGGGGGGGTGGTCGCAATCAGCCCCAGCATTTT. The chain uses TRBV6-5 and TRBJ1-5, with D tentatively TRBD1 (5 bases). Trimming took off 6 bases at V and 2 bases at J, with 11 bases between the two ends. CDR1 is MNHEY, CDR2 SVGAGI, per germline. The CDR3 length is 14 residues.

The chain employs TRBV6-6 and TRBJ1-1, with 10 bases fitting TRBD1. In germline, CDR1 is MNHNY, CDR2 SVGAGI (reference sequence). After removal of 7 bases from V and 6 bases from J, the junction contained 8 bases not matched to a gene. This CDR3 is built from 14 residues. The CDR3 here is CASTSDRGIAEAFF. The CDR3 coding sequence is TGTGCCAGCACTTCGGACAGGGGGATCGCTGAAGCTTTCTTT.